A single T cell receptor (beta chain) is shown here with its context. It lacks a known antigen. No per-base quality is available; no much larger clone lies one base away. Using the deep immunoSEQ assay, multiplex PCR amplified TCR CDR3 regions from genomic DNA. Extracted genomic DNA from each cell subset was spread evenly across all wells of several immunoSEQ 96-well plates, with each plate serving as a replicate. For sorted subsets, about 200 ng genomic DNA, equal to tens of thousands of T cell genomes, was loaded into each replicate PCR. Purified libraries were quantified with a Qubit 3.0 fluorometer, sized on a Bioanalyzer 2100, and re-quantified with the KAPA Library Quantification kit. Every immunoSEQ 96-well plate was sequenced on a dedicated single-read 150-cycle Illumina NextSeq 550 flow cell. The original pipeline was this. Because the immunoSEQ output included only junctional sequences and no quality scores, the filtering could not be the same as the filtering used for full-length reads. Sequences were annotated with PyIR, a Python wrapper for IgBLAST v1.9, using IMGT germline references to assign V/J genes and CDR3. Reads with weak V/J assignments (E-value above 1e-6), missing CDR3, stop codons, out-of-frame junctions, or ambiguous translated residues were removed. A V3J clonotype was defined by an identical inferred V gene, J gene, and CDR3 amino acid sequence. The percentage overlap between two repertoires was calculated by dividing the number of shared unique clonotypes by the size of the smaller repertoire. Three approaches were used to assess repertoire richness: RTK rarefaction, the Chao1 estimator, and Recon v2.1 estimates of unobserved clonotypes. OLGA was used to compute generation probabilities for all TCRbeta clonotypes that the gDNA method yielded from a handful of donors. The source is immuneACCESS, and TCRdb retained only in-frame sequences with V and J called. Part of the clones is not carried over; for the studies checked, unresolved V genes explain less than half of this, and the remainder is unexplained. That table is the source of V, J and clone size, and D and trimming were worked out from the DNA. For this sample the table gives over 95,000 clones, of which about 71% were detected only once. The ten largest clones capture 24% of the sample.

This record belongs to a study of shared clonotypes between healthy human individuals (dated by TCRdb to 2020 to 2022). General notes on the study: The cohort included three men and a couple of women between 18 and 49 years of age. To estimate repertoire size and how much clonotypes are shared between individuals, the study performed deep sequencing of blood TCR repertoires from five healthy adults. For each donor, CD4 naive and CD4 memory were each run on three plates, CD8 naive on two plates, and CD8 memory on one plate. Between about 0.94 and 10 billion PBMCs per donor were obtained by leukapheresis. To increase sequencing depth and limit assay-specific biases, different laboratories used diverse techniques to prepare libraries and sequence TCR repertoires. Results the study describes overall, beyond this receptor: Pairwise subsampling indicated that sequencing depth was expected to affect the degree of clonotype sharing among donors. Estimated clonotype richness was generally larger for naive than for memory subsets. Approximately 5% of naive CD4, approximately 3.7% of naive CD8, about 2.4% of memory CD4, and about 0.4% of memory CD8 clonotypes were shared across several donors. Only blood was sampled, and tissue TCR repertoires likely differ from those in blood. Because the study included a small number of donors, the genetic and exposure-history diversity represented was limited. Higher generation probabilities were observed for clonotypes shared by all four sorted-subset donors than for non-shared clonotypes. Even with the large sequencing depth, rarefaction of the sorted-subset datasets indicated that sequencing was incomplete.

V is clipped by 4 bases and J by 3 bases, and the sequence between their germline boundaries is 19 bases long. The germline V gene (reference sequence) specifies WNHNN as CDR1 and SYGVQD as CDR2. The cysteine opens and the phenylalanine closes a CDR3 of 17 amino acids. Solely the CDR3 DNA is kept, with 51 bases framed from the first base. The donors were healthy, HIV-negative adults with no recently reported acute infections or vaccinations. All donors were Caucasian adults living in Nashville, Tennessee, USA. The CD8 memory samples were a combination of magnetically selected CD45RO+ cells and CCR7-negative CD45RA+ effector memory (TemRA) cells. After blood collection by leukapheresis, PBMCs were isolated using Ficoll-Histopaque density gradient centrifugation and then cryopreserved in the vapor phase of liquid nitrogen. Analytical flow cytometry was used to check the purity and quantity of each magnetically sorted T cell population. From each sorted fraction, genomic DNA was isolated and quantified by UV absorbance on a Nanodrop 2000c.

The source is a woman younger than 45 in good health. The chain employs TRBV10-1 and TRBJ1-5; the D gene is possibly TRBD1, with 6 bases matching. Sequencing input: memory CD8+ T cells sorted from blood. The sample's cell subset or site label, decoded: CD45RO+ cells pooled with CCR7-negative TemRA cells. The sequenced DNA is TGCGCCAGCAGTGGGGGGCGAAGGGGAGGGATCAATCAGCCCCAGCATTTT. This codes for CASSGGRRGGINQPQHF.